This T cell receptor beta chain was recovered during a study of breast tumors, draining lymph nodes, adjacent tissues. For this clonotype: Its antigen is currently unknown. A read error may produce the germline difference seen at one junction end.

Findings and limits, study-wide: Tumors had less TCR diversity than lymph nodes, more than nontumor tissue. That most tumor T cells come from lymph nodes remained unproven.

The CDR3 is 15 residues long. Per germline, CDR1 SGHNT and CDR2 YENEEA. TCRdb used MiXCR to reprocess the multiplex PCR reads, holding one entry per CDR3 protein. The data hold tens of thousands of distinct CDR3 sequences, with over 55% observed a single time. The sequenced sample consisted of breast tumor tissue. V is TRBV11-3 and J is TRBJ2-2; D gene ambiguous. The source is a female donor with breast cancer. Some clones in this sample may be carry-over from other donors' samples. Written as DNA, the CDR3 is TGTGCTAGCAGCTTAGATGGAAGGAACGCCGGGGAGCTGTTTTTT. Residues: CASSLDGRNAGELFF.